These T cell receptor beta chains were read from a single sample in a study of radiation and T cells in renal cell carcinoma. Clones were sequenced by immunoSEQ multiplex PCR, and TCRdb holds only the in-frame ones, with some missing. The table lists around 77,000 clones, approximately 87% of them singletons. Source: blood, taken from a patient whose treatment included radiotherapy and nephrectomy. The source is a woman in her fifties or sixties with renal cell carcinoma. The CDR3 runs from the conserved cysteine through the conserved F or W. D genes are given only for firm matches. Size values are once, few and many counts, or a class for expanded clones, and some rows have none.

>.|TRBV20-1|.|10|TRBJ2-3
CSASTDTQYF
TGCAGTGCTAGTACAGATACGCAGTATTTT
>few|TRBV30|TRBD1|14|TRBJ1-4
CAWRRQGAGEKLFF
TGTGCCTGGAGGAGACAGGGGGCGGGTGAAAAACTGTTTTTT
>.|TRBV6-6|TRBD1|15|TRBJ2-7
CASRVPGQGSYEQYF
TGTGCCAGCAGAGTACCGGGACAGGGTTCCTACGAGCAGTACTTC
>few|TRBV19|TRBD1|15|TRBJ2-5
CASSTHDRVQETQYF
TGTGCCAGTAGTACCCACGACAGGGTCCAAGAGACCCAGTACTTC
>.|TRBV11-2|.|14|TRBJ2-7
CASSSRTSDYEQYF
TGTGCCAGCAGCTCGCGGACATCCGACTACGAGCAGTACTTC
>.|TRBV10-3|TRBD1|15|TRBJ2-7
CAIKAGTGGTYEQYF
TGTGCCATCAAAGCCGGGACAGGGGGCACCTACGAGCAGTACTTC
>.|TRBV6-1|.|14|TRBJ2-5
CASSPGPIQETQYF
TGTGCCAGCAGCCCCGGGCCTATACAAGAGACCCAGTACTTC
>.|TRBV10-3|.|11|TRBJ2-1
CAIKTGDEQFF
TGTGCCATCAAGACAGGCGATGAGCAGTTCTTC
>.|TRBV27|TRBD1|13|TRBJ1-2
CASSSLDRAGYTF
TGTGCCAGCAGTTCCCTAGACAGGGCGGGCTACACCTTC
>.|TRBV7-9|TRBD1|16|TRBJ2-7
CASSFAPGQQAYEQYF
TGTGCCAGCAGCTTCGCCCCGGGACAGCAGGCCTACGAGCAGTACTTC
>.|TRBV27|.|12|TRBJ2-3
CASSYPFETQYF
TGTGCCAGCAGCTACCCTTTCGAGACGCAGTATTTT
>.|TRBV5-1|TRBD2|14|TRBJ2-1
CASRRGGASNEQFF
TGCGCCAGCAGACGCGGGGGGGCCTCCAATGAGCAGTTCTTC